This TCR beta chain was retrieved from a study of cytomegalovirus exposure and HLA in healthy donors. Study-wide context: The approximately 120 validation repertoires, a later analysis reported, used the same platform as the 666 first-cohort repertoires. Notes on the study in general: The dataset shows that most TCR sequences were rare, while some public TCRs occurred in many donors.

The length of the CDR3 is 11 residues. V was pared by 4 bases and J by 2 bases, with 2 bases between. The germline V gene has CDR1 SEHNR and CDR2 FQNEAQ (reference sequence). Method: immunoSEQ multiplex PCR; TCRdb's copy keeps in-frame clones and lacks some. The repertoire has 90,000 to 150,000 clones, roughly 84% of them found once; the top ten carry 2.1%. Comment on this clone: Its antigen is as yet unknown.

The sequenced sample was PBMCs. The sequence was collected from a woman aged 25 to 39 in good health and CMV-seronegative. The chain has TRBV7-9 and TRBJ2-5, with D unresolved. CDR3 residues: CASSSQETQYF. Written as DNA, the CDR3 is TGTGCCAGCAGCTCACAAGAGACCCAGTACTTC.